A selection of T cell receptor beta chains follows, all from one sample in a study of blood T cells in healthy people across ages. TCRdb reprocessed the 5' RACE reads with MiXCR, giving one entry per CDR3 protein. The profile shows more than 500,000 distinct CDR3 sequences, 25% to 35% of them singletons. These same data were also listed under a study on T cells of mothers and their children.

The specimen was blood. The receptors originated from a boy aged 2 to 10 in good health. CDR3s include the opening cysteine and the closing phenylalanine or tryptophan. The D gene is left open where the match is weak. Size is omitted from some rows. Given values are once, few, many or a class for expanded clones.

cdr3_nt: TGTGCCAGCAGGCGACAGGGTAGCTATGGCTACACCTTC
cdr3_aa: CASRRQGSYGYTF
v_call: TRBV27
d_call: TRBD1
clone_size: .
j_call: TRBJ1-2

cdr3_nt: TGTGCCAGCAGTGCAGGCCCCCATTACAATGAGCAGTTCTTC
cdr3_aa: CASSAGPHYNEQFF
v_call: TRBV25-1
d_call: .
clone_size: .
j_call: TRBJ2-1

cdr3_nt: TGCGCCAGCAGGGCACGGGACAGATACAATGAGCAGTTCTTC
cdr3_aa: CASRARDRYNEQFF
v_call: TRBV5-1
d_call: TRBD1
clone_size: few
j_call: TRBJ2-1

cdr3_nt: TGTGCCAGCAGTTTATACTATAGTGGGGAAACCAGGGGGACACTGTTTTTT
cdr3_aa: CASSLYYSGETRGTLFF
v_call: TRBV27
d_call: TRBD1
clone_size: few
j_call: TRBJ1-4

cdr3_nt: TGTGCCAGCAGCTTGTTAGGGCGGGAGACCCAGTACTTC
cdr3_aa: CASSLLGRETQYF
v_call: TRBV5-5
d_call: .
clone_size: few
j_call: TRBJ2-5

cdr3_nt: TGTGCCAGCAGGTCGGCCACTGAAGCTTTCTTT
cdr3_aa: CASRSATEAFF
v_call: TRBV12-3/TRBV12-4
d_call: .
clone_size: .
j_call: TRBJ1-1

cdr3_nt: TGCGCCAGCAGCCCTAATTGGAACACTGAAGCTTTCTTT
cdr3_aa: CASSPNWNTEAFF
v_call: TRBV5-1
d_call: .
clone_size: few
j_call: TRBJ1-1

cdr3_nt: TGTGCCAACCCTAAACAGAGGGGGGAAGAGACCCAGTACTTC
cdr3_aa: CANPKQRGEETQYF
v_call: TRBV6-5
d_call: .
clone_size: .
j_call: TRBJ2-5

cdr3_nt: TGCAGCGTTGCCGACAGGGGTTATGAAAAACTGTTTTTT
cdr3_aa: CSVADRGYEKLFF
v_call: TRBV29-1
d_call: TRBD1
clone_size: .
j_call: TRBJ1-4

cdr3_nt: TGTGCCAGCAGCTTAGGATGGGACCAAGAGACCCAGTACTTC
cdr3_aa: CASSLGWDQETQYF
v_call: TRBV7-9
d_call: .
clone_size: .
j_call: TRBJ2-5

cdr3_nt: TGCGCCAGCAGCTGGGACGGCAATCAGCCCCAGCATTTT
cdr3_aa: CASSWDGNQPQHF
v_call: TRBV5-1
d_call: .
clone_size: few
j_call: TRBJ1-5

cdr3_nt: TGTGCCAGCAGCCAAGGACTAGTGGGGGAGTCTACGCAGTATTTT
cdr3_aa: CASSQGLVGESTQYF
v_call: TRBV14
d_call: .
clone_size: once
j_call: TRBJ2-3

cdr3_nt: TGCGCCAGCGCTAATCTACCCAGGTACGAGCAGTACTTC
cdr3_aa: CASANLPRYEQYF
v_call: TRBV5-1
d_call: .
clone_size: few
j_call: TRBJ2-7

cdr3_nt: TGTGCCAGCAGTGCTTGGCCCCGGACAGTCAATGAGCAGTTCTTC
cdr3_aa: CASSAWPRTVNEQFF
v_call: TRBV2
d_call: .
clone_size: .
j_call: TRBJ2-1

cdr3_nt: TGTGCCAGCAGTGAAGCCCTCCACACTGAAGCTTTCTTT
cdr3_aa: CASSEALHTEAFF
v_call: TRBV6-1
d_call: .
clone_size: .
j_call: TRBJ1-1

cdr3_nt: TGTGCCAGCAGCTTTAGCCGACTAGCGGGGGCTGGCCAAGAGACCCAGTACTTC
cdr3_aa: CASSFSRLAGAGQETQYF
v_call: TRBV7-8
d_call: TRBD2
clone_size: few
j_call: TRBJ2-5

cdr3_nt: TGTGCCAGCAGCTTAATGCCCACAGGTTCCTATGGCTACACCTTC
cdr3_aa: CASSLMPTGSYGYTF
v_call: TRBV11-2
d_call: .
clone_size: .
j_call: TRBJ1-2

cdr3_nt: TGTGCCAGCAGTTACTCGGAGACAGGGGACGATGAGCAGTTCTTC
cdr3_aa: CASSYSETGDDEQFF
v_call: TRBV6-5
d_call: TRBD1
clone_size: .
j_call: TRBJ2-1

cdr3_nt: TGTGCCAGCAGCTTAGTTAGACGGGAAGGTTCCGGGGAGCTGTTTTTT
cdr3_aa: CASSLVRREGSGELFF
v_call: TRBV7-8
d_call: .
clone_size: few
j_call: TRBJ2-2

cdr3_nt: TGCAGCGTTAACTACAGGGAAACGTATGGCTACACCTTC
cdr3_aa: CSVNYRETYGYTF
v_call: TRBV29-1
d_call: .
clone_size: .
j_call: TRBJ1-2

cdr3_nt: TGTGCCAGCAGCCAAGTAGGGGCTAACGAGCAGTTCTTC
cdr3_aa: CASSQVGANEQFF
v_call: TRBV4-2
d_call: .
clone_size: few
j_call: TRBJ2-1

cdr3_nt: TGCAGTGCTCCCAATCCGGGACAGGGGGGTTTCTCTGGAAACACCATATATTTT
cdr3_aa: CSAPNPGQGGFSGNTIYF
v_call: TRBV20-1
d_call: TRBD1
clone_size: .
j_call: TRBJ1-3

cdr3_nt: TGTGCCACCAGCAGAGACAGTTCTAACGAGCAGTACTTC
cdr3_aa: CATSRDSSNEQYF
v_call: TRBV15
d_call: .
clone_size: .
j_call: TRBJ2-7

cdr3_nt: TGTGCCAGCAGTTTCCCAGGGCAAGCTAACTATGGCTACACCTTC
cdr3_aa: CASSFPGQANYGYTF
v_call: TRBV12-3/TRBV12-4
d_call: .
clone_size: .
j_call: TRBJ1-2

cdr3_nt: TGTGCCAGCAGTTACTCGATGGTTCCGGGAACTAGCACAGATACGCAGTATTTT
cdr3_aa: CASSYSMVPGTSTDTQYF
v_call: TRBV6-5
d_call: .
clone_size: few
j_call: TRBJ2-3

cdr3_nt: TGCAGCGTTGAAGAGGGGACTAGCCGAGAGACCCAGTACTTC
cdr3_aa: CSVEEGTSRETQYF
v_call: TRBV29-1
d_call: TRBD2
clone_size: few
j_call: TRBJ2-5

cdr3_nt: TGTGCCAGCAGCCCTCCTATAGCGGGGGCCCGGCCCTACGAGCAGTACTTC
cdr3_aa: CASSPPIAGARPYEQYF
v_call: TRBV3-1
d_call: TRBD2
clone_size: .
j_call: TRBJ2-7

cdr3_nt: TGCAGCGTTGATCCTCATGGGCTAGCGGGAGTGAACACAGATACGCAGTATTTT
cdr3_aa: CSVDPHGLAGVNTDTQYF
v_call: TRBV29-1
d_call: TRBD2
clone_size: .
j_call: TRBJ2-3

cdr3_nt: TGCAGCGTTGCCTACCGCTCCTACGAGCAGTACTTC
cdr3_aa: CSVAYRSYEQYF
v_call: TRBV29-1
d_call: .
clone_size: .
j_call: TRBJ2-7

cdr3_nt: TGTGCCAGCAGTGGATGGGCGGGAGTTGAGACCCAGTACTTC
cdr3_aa: CASSGWAGVETQYF
v_call: TRBV6-1
d_call: TRBD2
clone_size: .
j_call: TRBJ2-5

cdr3_nt: TGTGCCAGCAGCCAAGATCAGGGTCGGGGCAATCAGCCCCAGCATTTT
cdr3_aa: CASSQDQGRGNQPQHF
v_call: TRBV3-1
d_call: .
clone_size: .
j_call: TRBJ1-5

cdr3_nt: TGTGCCAGCAGTGCCCTACTAGCGGGGGGACGAATTAACAATGAGCAGTTCTTC
cdr3_aa: CASSALLAGGRINNEQFF
v_call: TRBV25-1
d_call: TRBD2
clone_size: few
j_call: TRBJ2-1

cdr3_nt: TGTGCCAGCAGCGGCTGGACTAGCGGGAGGGATTACAATGAGCAGTTCTTC
cdr3_aa: CASSGWTSGRDYNEQFF
v_call: TRBV7-2
d_call: TRBD2
clone_size: .
j_call: TRBJ2-1

cdr3_nt: TGCAGTGCTAGAGATCGGGACAACACAGATACGCAGTATTTT
cdr3_aa: CSARDRDNTDTQYF
v_call: TRBV20-1
d_call: .
clone_size: few
j_call: TRBJ2-3

cdr3_nt: TGTGCCAGCAGTGAGGGGTCGGCCTCTGGGGCCAACGTCCTGACTTTC
cdr3_aa: CASSEGSASGANVLTF
v_call: TRBV25-1
d_call: .
clone_size: few
j_call: TRBJ2-6

cdr3_nt: TGCGCCAGCAGCCAAGATACAGGGTCCTATGGCTACACCTTC
cdr3_aa: CASSQDTGSYGYTF
v_call: TRBV4-1
d_call: .
clone_size: .
j_call: TRBJ1-2

cdr3_nt: TGTGCCAGCAGCCAAGTTCACACGGCTACCGGGGAGCTGTTTTTT
cdr3_aa: CASSQVHTATGELFF
v_call: TRBV3-1
d_call: .
clone_size: few
j_call: TRBJ2-2

cdr3_nt: TGTGCCAGCAGCCAAGTGGGGGCCATAACCTACGAGCAGTACTTC
cdr3_aa: CASSQVGAITYEQYF
v_call: TRBV3-1
d_call: .
clone_size: few
j_call: TRBJ2-7

cdr3_nt: TGCAGTTCCCCGGGGCTCCCTAGCACAGATACGCAGTATTTT
cdr3_aa: CSSPGLPSTDTQYF
v_call: TRBV20-1
d_call: .
clone_size: few
j_call: TRBJ2-3